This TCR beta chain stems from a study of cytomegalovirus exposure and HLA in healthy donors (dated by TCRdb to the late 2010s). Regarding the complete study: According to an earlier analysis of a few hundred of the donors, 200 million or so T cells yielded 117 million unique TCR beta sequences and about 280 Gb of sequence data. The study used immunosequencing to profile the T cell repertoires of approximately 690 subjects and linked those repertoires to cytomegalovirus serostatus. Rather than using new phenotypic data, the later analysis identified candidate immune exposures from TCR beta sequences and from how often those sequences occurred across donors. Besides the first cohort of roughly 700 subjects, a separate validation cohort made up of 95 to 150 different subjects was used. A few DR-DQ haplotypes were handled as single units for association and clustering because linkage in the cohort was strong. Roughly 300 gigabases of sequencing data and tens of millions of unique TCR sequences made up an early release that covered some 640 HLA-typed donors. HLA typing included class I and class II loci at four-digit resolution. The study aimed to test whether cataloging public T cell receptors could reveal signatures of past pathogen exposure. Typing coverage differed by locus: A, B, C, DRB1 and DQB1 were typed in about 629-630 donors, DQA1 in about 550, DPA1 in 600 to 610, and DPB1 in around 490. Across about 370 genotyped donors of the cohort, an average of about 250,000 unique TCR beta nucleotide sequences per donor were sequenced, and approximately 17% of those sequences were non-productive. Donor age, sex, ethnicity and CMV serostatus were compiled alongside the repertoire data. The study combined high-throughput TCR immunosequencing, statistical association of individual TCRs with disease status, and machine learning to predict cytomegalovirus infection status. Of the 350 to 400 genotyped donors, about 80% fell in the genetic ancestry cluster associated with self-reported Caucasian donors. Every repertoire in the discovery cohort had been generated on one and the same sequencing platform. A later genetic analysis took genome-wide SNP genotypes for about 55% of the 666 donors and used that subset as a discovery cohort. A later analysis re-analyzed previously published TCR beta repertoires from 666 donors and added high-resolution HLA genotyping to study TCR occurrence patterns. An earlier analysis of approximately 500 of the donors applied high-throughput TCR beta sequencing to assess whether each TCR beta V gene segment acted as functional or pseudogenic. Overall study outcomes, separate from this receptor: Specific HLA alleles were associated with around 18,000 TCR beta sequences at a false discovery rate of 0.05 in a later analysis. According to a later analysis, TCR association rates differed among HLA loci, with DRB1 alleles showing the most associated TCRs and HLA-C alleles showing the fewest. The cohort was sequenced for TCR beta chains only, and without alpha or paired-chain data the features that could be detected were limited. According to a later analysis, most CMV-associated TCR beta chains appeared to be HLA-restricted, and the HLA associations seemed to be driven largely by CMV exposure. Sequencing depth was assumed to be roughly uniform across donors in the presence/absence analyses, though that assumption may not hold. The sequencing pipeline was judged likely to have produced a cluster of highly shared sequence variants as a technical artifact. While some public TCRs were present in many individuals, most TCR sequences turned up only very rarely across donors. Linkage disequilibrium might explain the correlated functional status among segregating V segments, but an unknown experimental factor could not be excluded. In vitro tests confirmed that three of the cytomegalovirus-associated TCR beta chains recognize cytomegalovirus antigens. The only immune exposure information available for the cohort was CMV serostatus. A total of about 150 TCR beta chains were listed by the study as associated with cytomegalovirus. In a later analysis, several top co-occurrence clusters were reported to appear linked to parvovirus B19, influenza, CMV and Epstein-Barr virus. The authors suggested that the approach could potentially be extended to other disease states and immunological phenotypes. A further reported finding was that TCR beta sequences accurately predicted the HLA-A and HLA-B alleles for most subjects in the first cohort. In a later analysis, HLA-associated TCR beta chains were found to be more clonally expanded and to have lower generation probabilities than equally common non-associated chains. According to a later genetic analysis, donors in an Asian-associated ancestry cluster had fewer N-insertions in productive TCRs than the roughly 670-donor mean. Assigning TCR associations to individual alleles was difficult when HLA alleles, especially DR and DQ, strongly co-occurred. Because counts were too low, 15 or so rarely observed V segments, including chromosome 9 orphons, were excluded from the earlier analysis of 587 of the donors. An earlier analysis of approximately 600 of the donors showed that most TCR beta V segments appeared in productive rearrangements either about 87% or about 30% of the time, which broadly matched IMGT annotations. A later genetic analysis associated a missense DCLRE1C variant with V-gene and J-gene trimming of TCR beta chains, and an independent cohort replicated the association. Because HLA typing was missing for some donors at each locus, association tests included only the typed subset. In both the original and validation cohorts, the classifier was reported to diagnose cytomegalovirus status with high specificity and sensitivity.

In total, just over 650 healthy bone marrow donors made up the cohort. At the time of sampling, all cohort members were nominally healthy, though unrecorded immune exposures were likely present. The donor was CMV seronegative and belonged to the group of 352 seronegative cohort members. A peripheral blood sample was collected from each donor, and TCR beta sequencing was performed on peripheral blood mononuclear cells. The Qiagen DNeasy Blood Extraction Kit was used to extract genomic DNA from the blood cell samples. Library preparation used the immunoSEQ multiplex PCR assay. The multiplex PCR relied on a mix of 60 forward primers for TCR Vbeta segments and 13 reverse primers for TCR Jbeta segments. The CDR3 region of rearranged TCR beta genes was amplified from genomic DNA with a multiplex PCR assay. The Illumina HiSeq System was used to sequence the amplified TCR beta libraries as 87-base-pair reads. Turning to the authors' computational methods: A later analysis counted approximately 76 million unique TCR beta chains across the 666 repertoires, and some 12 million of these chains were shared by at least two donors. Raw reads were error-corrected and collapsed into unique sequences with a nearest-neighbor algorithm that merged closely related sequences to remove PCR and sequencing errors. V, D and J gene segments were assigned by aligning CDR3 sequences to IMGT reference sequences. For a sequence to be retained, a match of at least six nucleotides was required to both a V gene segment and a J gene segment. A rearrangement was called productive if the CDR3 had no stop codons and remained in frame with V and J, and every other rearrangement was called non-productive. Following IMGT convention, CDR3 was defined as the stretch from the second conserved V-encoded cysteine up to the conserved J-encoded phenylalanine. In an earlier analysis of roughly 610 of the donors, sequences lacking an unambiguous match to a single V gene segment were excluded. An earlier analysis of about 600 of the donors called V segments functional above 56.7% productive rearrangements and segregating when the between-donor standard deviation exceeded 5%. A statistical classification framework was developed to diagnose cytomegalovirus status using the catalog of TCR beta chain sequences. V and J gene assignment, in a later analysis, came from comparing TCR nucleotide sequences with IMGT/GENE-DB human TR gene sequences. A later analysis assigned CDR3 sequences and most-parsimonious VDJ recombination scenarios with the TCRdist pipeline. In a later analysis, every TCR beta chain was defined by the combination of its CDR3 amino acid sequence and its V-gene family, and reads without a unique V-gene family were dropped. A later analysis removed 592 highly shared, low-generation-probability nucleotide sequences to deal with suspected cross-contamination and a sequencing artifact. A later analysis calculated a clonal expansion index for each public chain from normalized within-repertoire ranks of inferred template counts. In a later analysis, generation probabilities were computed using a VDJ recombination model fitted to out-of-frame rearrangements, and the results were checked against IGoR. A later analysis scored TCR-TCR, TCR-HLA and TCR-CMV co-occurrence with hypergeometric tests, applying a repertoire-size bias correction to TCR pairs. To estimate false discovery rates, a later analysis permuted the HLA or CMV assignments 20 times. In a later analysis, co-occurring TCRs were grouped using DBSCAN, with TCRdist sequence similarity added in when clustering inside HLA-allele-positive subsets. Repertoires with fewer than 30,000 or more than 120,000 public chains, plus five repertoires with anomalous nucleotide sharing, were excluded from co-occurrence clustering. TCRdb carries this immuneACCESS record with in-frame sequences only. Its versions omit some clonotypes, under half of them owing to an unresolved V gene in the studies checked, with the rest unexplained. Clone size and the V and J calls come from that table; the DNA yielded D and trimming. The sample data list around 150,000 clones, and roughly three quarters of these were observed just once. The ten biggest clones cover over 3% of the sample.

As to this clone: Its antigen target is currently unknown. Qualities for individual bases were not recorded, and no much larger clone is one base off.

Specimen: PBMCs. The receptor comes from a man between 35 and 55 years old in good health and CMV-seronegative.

The sequence in DNA is TGTGCCAGCAGCAGGGAGGGGGTGTTAAATCAGCCCCAGCATTTT. Its protein reads: CASSREGVLNQPQHF. Recombination joined TRBV5-8 with TRBJ1-5; TRBD1 is a weak D gene call, 6 bases matching. V is pared back by 4 bases and J by 4 bases, with 15 bases lying between the germline termini. The germline V gene provides CDR1 SGHTS and CDR2 YDEGEE. Including the terminal cysteine and phenylalanine, the CDR3 comprises 15 residues. The sequence is cut down to CDR3 DNA, 45 bases in frame from base 1. The full variable domain, completed from the reference TRBV5-8 and TRBJ1-5 proteins outside the CDR3, reads EAGVTQSPTHLIKTRGQQATLRCSPISGHTSVYWYQQALGLGLQFLLWYDEGEERNRGNFPPRFSGRQFPNYSSELNVNALELEDSALYLCASSREGVLNQPQHFGDGTRLSIL.